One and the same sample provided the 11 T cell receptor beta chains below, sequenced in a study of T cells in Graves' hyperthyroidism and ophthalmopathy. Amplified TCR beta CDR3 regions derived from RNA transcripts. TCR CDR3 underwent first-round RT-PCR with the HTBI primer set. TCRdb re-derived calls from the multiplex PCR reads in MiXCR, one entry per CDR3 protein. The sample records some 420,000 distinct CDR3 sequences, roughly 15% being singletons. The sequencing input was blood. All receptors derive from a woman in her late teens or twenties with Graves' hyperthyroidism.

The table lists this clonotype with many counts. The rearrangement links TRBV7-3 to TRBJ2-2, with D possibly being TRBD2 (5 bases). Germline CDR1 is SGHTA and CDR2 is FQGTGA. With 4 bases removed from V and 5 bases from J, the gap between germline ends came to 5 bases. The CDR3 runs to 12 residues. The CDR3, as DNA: TGTGCCAGCAGCTCGGGAACCGGGGAGCTGTTTTTT. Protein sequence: CASSSGTGELFF.

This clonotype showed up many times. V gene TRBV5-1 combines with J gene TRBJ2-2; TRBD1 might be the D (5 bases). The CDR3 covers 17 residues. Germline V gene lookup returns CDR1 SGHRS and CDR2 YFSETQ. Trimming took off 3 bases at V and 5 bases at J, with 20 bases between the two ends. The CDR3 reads CASSWARVGATTGELFF. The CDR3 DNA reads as TGCGCCAGCAGCTGGGCCAGGGTTGGGGCGACGACCGGGGAGCTGTTTTTT.

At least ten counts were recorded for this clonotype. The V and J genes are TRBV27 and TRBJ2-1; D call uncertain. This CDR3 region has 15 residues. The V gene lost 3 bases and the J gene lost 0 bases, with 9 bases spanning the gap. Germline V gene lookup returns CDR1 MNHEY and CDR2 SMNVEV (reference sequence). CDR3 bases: TGTGCCAGCAGTTTTTCACAGTACTCCTACAATGAGCAGTTCTTC. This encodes CASSFSQYSYNEQFF.

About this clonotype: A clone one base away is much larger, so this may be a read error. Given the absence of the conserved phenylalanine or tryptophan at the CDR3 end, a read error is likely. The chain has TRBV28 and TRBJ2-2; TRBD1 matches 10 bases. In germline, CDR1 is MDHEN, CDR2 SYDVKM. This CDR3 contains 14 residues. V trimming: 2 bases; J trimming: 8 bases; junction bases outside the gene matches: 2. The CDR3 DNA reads TGTGCCAGCAGTTTAGGACAGGGGGTAGGGGAGCTGTTTCTT. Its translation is CASSLGQGVGELFL.

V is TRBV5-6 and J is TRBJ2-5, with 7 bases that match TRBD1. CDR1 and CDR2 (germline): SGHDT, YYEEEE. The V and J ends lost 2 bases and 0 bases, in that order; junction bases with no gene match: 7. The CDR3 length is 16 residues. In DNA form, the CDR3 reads TGTGCCAGCAGCTTTCGGGGACAGCCGTACCAAGAGACCCAGTACTTC. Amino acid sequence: CASSFRGQPYQETQYF.

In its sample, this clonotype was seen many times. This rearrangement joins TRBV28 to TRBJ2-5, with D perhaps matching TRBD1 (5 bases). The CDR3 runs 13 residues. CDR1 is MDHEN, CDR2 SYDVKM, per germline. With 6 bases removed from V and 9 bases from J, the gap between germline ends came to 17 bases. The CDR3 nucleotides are TGTGCCAGCAGAACAGGACCCTCTTTGGCCCAGTACTTC. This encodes CASRTGPSLAQYF.

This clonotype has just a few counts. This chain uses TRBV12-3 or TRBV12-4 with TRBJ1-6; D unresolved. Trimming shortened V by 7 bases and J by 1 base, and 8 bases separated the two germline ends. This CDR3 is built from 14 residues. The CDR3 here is CASKKGSYNSPLHF. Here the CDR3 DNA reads TGTGCCAGCAAAAAAGGGTCCTATAATTCACCCCTCCACTTT.

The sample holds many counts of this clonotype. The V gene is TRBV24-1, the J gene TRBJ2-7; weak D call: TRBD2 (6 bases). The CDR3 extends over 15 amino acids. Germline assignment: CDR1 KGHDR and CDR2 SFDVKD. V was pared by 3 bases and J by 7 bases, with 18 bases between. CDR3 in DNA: TGTGCCACCAGTGATAGTCGGGGGAAGACGGGGGAGCAGTACTTC. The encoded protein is CATSDSRGKTGEQYF.

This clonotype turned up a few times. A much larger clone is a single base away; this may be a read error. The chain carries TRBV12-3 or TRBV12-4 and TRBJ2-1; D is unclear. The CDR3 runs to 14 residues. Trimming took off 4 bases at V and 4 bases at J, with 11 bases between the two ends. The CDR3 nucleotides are TGTGCCAGCAGTTCCCACAGACGTTACAATGAGCAGTTCTTC. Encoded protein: CASSSHRRYNEQFF.

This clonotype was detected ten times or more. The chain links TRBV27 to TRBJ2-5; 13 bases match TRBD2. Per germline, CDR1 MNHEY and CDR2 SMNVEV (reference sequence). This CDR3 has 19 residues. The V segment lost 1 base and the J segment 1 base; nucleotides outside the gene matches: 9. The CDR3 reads CASSLWYRTSGSFQETQYF. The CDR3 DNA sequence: TGTGCCAGCAGTTTATGGTACCGGACTAGCGGGAGCTTCCAAGAGACCCAGTACTTC.

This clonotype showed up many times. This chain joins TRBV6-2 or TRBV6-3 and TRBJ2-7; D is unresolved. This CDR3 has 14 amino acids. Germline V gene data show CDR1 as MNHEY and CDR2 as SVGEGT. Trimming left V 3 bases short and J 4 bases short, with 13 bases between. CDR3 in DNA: TGTGCCAGCAGTTATGAGAGTAGCCGATACGAGCAGTACTTC. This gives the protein CASSYESSRYEQYF.